The 8 T cell receptor beta chains reported below all come from one sample, sequenced in a study of blood T cell repertoires in COVID-19. TCRdb's table, derived via immunoSEQ multiplex PCR, lists solely in-frame clones and lacks some. Of some 83,000 clones listed, 80% are singletons. Sequenced material: peripheral blood. The receptor source for this set is a man in his fifties or sixties with active or convalescent COVID-19.

Only a few counts were recorded for this clone. The DNA of the CDR3 is TGTGCCAGCAGCCAAACAGGGGGCAACGGCTACACCTTC. Translated: CASSQTGGNGYTF. The gene calls are TRBV6-5 and TRBJ1-2, with 9 bases lining up with TRBD1. The CDR3 is made up of 13 amino acids. The germline gives CDR1 MNHEY, CDR2 SVGAGI. Unmatched junction bases numbered 7, after V lost 6 bases and J lost 8 bases.

The rearrangement links TRBV7-2 to TRBJ2-6; possible D gene TRBD1, 5 bases. The CDR3 runs 18 residues. The V gene lost 1 base and the J gene lost 1 base, with 14 bases spanning the gap. In germline, CDR1 is SGHTA, CDR2 FQGNSA. The CDR3 DNA sequence: TGTGCCAGCAGCTTAGGCCCCCAACCAGGGTCTGGGGCCAACGTCCTGACTTTC. Translation gives CASSLGPQPGSGANVLTF.

This clone was detected only a few times. This chain connects TRBV7-8 to TRBJ2-7, with D unclear. V was pared by 4 bases and J by 3 bases, with 10 bases between. This CDR3 contains 13 residues. Germline-derived CDR1 and CDR2 are SGHVS and FQNEAQ. CDR3 nucleotides: TGTGCCAGCAGCTCCAAGCCCTTCTACGAGCAGTACTTC. This encodes CASSSKPFYEQYF.

The chain employs TRBV27 and TRBJ1-2, with a tentative D call TRBD1 (6 bases). There are 14 residues in the CDR3. V lost 4 bases and J 4 bases, leaving 13 bases between the germline ends. Germline CDR1 reads MNHEY; CDR2 reads SMNVEV (reference sequence). The CDR3 DNA reads TGTGCCAGCAGTTGGGGAGGGGGTTTCTATGGCTACACCTTC. Protein product: CASSWGGGFYGYTF.

The V gene is TRBV5-1, the J gene TRBJ2-1, with 12 bases aligning to TRBD2. The germline V gene has CDR1 SGHRS and CDR2 YFSETQ. With V trimmed by 3 bases and J by 2 bases, 6 bases remained unmatched. The CDR3 covers 17 residues. CDR3 sequence: CASSWGLAGTPYNEQFF. DNA for the CDR3: TGCGCCAGCAGCTGGGGACTAGCGGGTACTCCCTACAATGAGCAGTTCTTC. The full variable domain, in which reference TRBV5-1 and TRBJ2-1 provide the parts outside the CDR3, is KAGVTQTPRYLIKTRGQQVTLSCSPISGHRSVSWYQQTPGQGLQFLFEYFSETQRNKGNFPGRFSGRQFSNSRSEMNVSTLELGDSALYLCASSWGLAGTPYNEQFFGPGTRLTVL.

The chain has TRBV29-1 and TRBJ1-2; TRBD1 matches at 9 bases. This CDR3 has 13 amino acids. The germline V gene encodes CDR1 SQVTM and CDR2 ANQGSEA. The V segment lost 6 bases and the J segment 0 bases; nucleotides outside the gene matches: 2. The DNA for the CDR3 is TGCAGCGTCGGGACAGGGACTAACTATGGCTACACCTTC. It yields the protein CSVGTGTNYGYTF.

The J gene is TRBJ1-1, the V gene TRBV5-5; the D gene is possibly TRBD1 (6 bases). V was cut by 0 bases and J by 13 bases, with 13 bases left in between. Germline assignment: CDR1 SGHKS and CDR2 YYEKEE (reference sequence). The CDR3 is 12 residues long. The CDR3 is CASSLEGGGGFF. The CDR3, as DNA: TGTGCCAGCAGCTTGGAAGGGGGTGGTGGTTTCTTT.

This sequence joins TRBV7-8 and TRBJ1-5, with D hard to call. The germline gives CDR1 SGHVS, CDR2 FQNEAQ. This CDR3 comprises 14 residues. V shed 1 base and J shed 4 bases, with 8 bases lying between them. CDR3 sequence reads: CASSLGTANQPQHF. The CDR3 bases are TGTGCCAGCAGCTTAGGGACTGCTAATCAGCCCCAGCATTTT.